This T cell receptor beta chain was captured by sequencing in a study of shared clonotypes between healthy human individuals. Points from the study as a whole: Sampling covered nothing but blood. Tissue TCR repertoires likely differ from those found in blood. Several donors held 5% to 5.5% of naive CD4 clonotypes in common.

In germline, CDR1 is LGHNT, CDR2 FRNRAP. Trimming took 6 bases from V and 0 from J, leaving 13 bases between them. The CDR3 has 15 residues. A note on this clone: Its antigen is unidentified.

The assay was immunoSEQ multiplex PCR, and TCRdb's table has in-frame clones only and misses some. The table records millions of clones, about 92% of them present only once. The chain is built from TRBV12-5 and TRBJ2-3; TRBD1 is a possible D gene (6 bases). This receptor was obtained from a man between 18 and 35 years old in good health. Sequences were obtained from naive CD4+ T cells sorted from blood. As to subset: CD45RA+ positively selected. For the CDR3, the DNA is TGTGCTAGTGGGACGGGACAATCAAGCACAGATACGCAGTATTTT. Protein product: CASGTGQSSTDTQYF.